The clone carrying this T cell receptor (beta chain) was observed many times. Its cognate antigen is unknown. Documented time point: patch test 2, 6 weeks after DPC sensitization. The treatment was: therapeutic diphenylcyclopropenone sensitization with weekly scalp DPC. The authors extracted total RNA from unfractionated whole blood. TCRdb passed the RACE reads through MiXCR, listing each CDR3 protein once. This sample yields approximately 46,000 distinct CDR3 sequences, of which roughly 10% are seen a single time; 14% to 15% belongs to the top ten. The sample is drawn from a study of human T cells and chemical hapten exposure. The CDR3 contains 14 residues. Trimming took 5 bases from V and 6 from J, leaving 15 bases between them. Germline lookup yields CDR1 SGHVS and CDR2 FQNEAQ. Overall study findings and caveats: Controls formed significantly fewer large CDR3 similarity clusters than expanded TCRs did.

The sample consisted of whole blood, taken in connection with sensitization to the hapten diphenylcyclopropenone (DPC). This receptor was identified in a woman aged 25 to 39 with alopecia areata. Some clones in this sample may be carry-over from other donors' samples. The rearrangement uses TRBV7-8 and TRBJ2-3; possible D gene TRBD2, 6 bases. The DNA of the CDR3 is TGTGCCAGCAGCCCGGGGGACTCCCGGGATACGCAGTATTTT. It codes for CASSPGDSRDTQYF. The whole variable domain, remainder taken from reference TRBV7-8 and TRBJ2-3, is GAGVSQSPRYKVAKRGQDVALRCDPISGHVSLFWYQQALGQGPEFLTYFQNEAQLDKSGLPSDRFFAERPEGSVSTLKIQRTQQEDSAVYLCASSPGDSRDTQYFGPGTRLTVL.